Included here is one TCR beta chain sequence, with context. These data originate in a study of identical twins. TCRdb analysed the 5' RACE reads with MiXCR anew, one entry per CDR3 protein. The data show roughly 260,000 distinct CDR3 sequences, over 11% seen once. CDR1 and CDR2 (germline): SGHRS, YFSETQ. The CDR3 spans 18 residues. J was trimmed by 2 bases and V by 4 bases; bases with no gene match: 17. V usage is TRBV5-1 and J usage is TRBJ2-7, with TRBD2 identical over 8 bases. Sequencing used memory (CD45RO+) T cells sorted from blood. The sequence came from a woman between 18 and 30 years old in good health. The chain's CDR3 is CASSPGASGSFNTYEQYF. The CDR3 coding sequence is TGCGCCAGCAGCCCCGGGGCCAGCGGGAGTTTTAATACCTACGAGCAGTACTTC.